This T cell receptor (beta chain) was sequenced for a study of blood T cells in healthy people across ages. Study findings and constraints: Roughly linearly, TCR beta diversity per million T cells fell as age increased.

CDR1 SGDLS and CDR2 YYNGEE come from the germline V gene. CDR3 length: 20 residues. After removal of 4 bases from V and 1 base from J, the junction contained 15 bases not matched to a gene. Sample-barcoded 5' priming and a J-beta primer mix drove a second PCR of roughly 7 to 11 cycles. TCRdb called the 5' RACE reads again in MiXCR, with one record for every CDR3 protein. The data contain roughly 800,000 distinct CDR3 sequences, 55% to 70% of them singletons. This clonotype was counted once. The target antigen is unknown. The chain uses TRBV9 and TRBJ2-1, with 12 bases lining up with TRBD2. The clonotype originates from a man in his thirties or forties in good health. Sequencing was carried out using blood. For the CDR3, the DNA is TGTGCCAGCAGCCCCCGCCGGGGGGCTAGCGGGAGGGAGTCCTACAATGAGCAGTTCTTC. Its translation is CASSPRRGASGRESYNEQFF.